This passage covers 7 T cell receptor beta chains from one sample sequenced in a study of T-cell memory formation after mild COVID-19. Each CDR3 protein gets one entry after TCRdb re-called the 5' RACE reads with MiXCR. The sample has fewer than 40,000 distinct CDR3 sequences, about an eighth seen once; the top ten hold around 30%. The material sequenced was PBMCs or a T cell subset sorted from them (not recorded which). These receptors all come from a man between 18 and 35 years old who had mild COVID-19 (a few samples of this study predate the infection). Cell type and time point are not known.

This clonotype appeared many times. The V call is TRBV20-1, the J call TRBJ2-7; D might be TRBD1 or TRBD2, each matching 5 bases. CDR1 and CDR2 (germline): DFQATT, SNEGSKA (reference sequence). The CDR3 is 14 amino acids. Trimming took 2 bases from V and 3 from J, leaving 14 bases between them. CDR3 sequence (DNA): TGCAGTGCTAGAAACCGGGACCGTTACTACGAGCAGTACTTC. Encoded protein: CSARNRDRYYEQYF.

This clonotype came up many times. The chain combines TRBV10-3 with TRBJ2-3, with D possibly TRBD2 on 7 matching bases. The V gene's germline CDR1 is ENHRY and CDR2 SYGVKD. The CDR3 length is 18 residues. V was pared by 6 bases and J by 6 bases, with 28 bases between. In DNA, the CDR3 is TGTGCCATCAGCCTGGGGGGGCTTCGAGCGGGGAGGGCGGATACGCAGTATTTT. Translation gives CAISLGGLRAGRADTQYF.

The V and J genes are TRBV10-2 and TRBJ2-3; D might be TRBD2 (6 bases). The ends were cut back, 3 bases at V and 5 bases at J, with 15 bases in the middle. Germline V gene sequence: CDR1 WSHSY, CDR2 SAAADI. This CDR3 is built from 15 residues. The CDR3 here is CASSDGAGRGDTQYF. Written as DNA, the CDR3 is TGCGCCAGCAGTGACGGGGCGGGGCGCGGAGATACGCAGTATTTT.

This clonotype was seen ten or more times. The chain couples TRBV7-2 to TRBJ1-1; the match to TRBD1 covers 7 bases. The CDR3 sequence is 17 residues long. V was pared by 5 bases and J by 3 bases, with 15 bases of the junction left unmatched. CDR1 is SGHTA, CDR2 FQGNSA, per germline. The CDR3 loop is CASSLRGHGLPYTEAFF. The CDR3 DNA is TGTGCCAGCAGCCTAAGGGGGCACGGGCTACCATACACTGAAGCTTTCTTT. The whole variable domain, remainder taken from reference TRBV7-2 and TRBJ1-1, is GAGVSQSPSNKVTEKGKDVELRCDPISGHTALYWYRQSLGQGLEFLIYFQGNSAPDKSGLPSDRFSAERTGGSVSTLTIQRTQQEDSAVYLCASSLRGHGLPYTEAFFGQGTRLTVV.

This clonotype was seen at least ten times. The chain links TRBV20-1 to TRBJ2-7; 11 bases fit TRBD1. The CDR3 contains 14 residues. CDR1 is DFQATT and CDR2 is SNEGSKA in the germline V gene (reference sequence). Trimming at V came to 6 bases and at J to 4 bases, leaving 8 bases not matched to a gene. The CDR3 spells CSAPRGQGGYEQYV. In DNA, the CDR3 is TGCAGTGCCCCCCGGGGACAGGGGGGTTACGAGCAGTACGTC.

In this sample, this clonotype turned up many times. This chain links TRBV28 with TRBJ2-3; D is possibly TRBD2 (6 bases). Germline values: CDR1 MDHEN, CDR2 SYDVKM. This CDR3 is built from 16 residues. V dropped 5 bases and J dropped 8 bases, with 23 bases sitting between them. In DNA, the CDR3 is TGTGCCAGCAGTCCCCCGGGAGTACGAAGTCCGGGTACGCAGTATTTT. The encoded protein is CASSPPGVRSPGTQYF.

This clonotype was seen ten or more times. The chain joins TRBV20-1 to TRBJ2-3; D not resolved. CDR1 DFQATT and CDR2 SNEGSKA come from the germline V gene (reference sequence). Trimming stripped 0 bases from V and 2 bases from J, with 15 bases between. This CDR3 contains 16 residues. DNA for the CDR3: TGCAGTGCTAGAGATCAGGTGGCTTTTAACACAGATACGCAGTATTTT. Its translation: CSARDQVAFNTDTQYF.